This T cell receptor (beta chain) was captured in a study of CD8 T cells in Susac syndrome. The germline CDR1 and CDR2 sequences are LGHDT and YNNKEL (reference sequence). J lost 4 bases, V lost 1 base, and 7 bases had no gene match. The CDR3 runs to 16 residues. RNA, at roughly 0.45 to 1 ug, was reverse transcribed with random hexamers. TCRdb recomputed calls from the immunoSEQ multiplex PCR reads with MiXCR, one row per CDR3 protein. This sample has 51,000 or so distinct CDR3 sequences, with 90% to 95% found just once. Sequencing input: CD8+ T cells from PBMCs. The chain employs TRBV3-1 and TRBJ2-5, with 9 bases matching TRBD2. The receptor's source is a human donor in good health. The CDR3 region has the DNA TGTGCCAGCAGCCAAGTGCGGGAGGGCTTGGGAGAGACCCAGTACTTC. This encodes CASSQVREGLGETQYF.